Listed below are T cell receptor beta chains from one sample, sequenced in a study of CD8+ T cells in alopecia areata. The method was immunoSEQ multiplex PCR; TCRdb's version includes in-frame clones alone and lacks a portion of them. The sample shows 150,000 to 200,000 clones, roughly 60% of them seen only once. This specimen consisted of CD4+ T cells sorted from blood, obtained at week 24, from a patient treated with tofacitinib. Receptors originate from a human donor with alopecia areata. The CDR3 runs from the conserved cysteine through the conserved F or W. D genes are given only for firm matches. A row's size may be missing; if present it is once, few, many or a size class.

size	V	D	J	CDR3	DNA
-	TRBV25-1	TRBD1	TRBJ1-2	CASSDPWTGAGYTF	TGTGCCAGCAGTGACCCCTGGACAGGGGCCGGCTACACCTTC
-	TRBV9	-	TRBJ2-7	CASGSRGDEQYF	TGTGCCAGCGGATCCAGGGGTGACGAGCAGTACTTC
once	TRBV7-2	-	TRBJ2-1	CASSRQTDLYNEQFF	TGTGCCAGCAGCCGACAGACAGATCTCTACAATGAGCAGTTCTTC
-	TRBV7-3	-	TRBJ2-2	CASSFTSNTGELFF	TGTGCCAGCAGCTTTACGTCGAACACCGGGGAGCTGTTTTTT
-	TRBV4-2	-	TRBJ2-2	CASSQQGGGELFF	TGTGCCAGCAGCCAACAGGGAGGCGGGGAGCTGTTTTTT
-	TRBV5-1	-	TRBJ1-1	CASSLGGFMNTEAFF	TGCGCCAGCAGCTTGGGGGGCTTCATGAACACTGAAGCTTTCTTT
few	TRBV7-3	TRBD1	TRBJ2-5	CASSVTGGTLQETQYF	TGTGCCAGCAGCGTGACAGGGGGCACCCTCCAAGAGACCCAGTACTTC
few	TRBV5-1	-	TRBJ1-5	CASSLGGATGQPQHF	TGCGCCAGCAGCTTAGGGGGGGCCACGGGTCAGCCCCAGCATTTT
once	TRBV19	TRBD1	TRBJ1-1	CASSIRGRRVEAFF	TGTGCCAGTAGTATCAGGGGGCGCCGGGTTGAAGCTTTCTTT
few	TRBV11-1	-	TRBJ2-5	CASSFIGETQYF	TGTGCCAGCAGCTTCATAGGAGAGACCCAGTACTTC
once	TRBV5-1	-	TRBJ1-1	CASSISGQNTEAFF	TGCGCCAGCAGCATAAGTGGACAGAACACTGAAGCTTTCTTT
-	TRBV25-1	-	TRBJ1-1	CASSEYGWGEAFF	TGTGCCAGCAGTGAATACGGGTGGGGGGAAGCTTTCTTT
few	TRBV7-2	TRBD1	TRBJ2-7	CASSSTGGGYEQYF	TGTGCCAGCAGCTCGACAGGGGGCGGCTACGAGCAGTACTTC
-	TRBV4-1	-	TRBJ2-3	CASSRQGTDTQYF	TGCGCCAGCAGTCGACAGGGCACAGATACGCAGTATTTT
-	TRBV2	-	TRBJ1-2	CASTTGGYGYTF	TGTGCCAGCACGACAGGAGGCTATGGCTACACCTTC
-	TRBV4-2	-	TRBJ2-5	CASSQDSSETQYF	TGTGCCAGCAGCCAAGATAGTTCGGAGACCCAGTACTTC
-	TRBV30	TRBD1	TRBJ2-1	CAWSPRGQREQFF	TGTGCCTGGAGTCCCAGGGGGCAGCGTGAGCAGTTCTTC
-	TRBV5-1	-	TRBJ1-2	CASSLAGSGALGVYGYTF	TGCGCCAGCAGCTTGGCCGGCAGTGGGGCCTTGGGGGTCTATGGCTACACCTTC
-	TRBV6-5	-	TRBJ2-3	CASNLRGLDTQYF	TGTGCCAGCAATCTACGGGGGCTTGATACGCAGTATTTT
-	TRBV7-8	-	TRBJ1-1	CASSVQGNTEAFF	TGTGCCAGCAGCGTCCAGGGGAACACTGAAGCTTTCTTT
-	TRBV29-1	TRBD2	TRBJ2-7	CSVGGTITYEQYF	TGCAGCGTTGGCGGGACTATCACCTACGAGCAGTACTTC
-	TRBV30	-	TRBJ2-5	CAWSPGQETQYF	TGTGCCTGGAGTCCTGGCCAAGAGACCCAGTACTTC
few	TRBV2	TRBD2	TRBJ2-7	CASKGGGYEQYF	TGTGCCAGCAAGGGCGGGGGCTACGAGCAGTACTTC
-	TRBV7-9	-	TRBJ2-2	CASSSRDGTNTGELFF	TGTGCCAGCAGCTCCCGGGACGGTACGAACACCGGGGAGCTGTTTTTT
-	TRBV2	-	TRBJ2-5	CASSDRGPQETQYF	TGTGCCAGCAGTGACAGGGGCCCCCAAGAGACCCAGTACTTC
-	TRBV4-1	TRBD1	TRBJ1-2	CASSQGMDREDGYTF	TGCGCCAGCAGCCAGGGGATGGACAGGGAGGATGGCTACACCTTC
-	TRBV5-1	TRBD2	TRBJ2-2	CASSLASGGDTGELFF	TGCGCCAGCAGCTTGGCCAGCGGGGGAGACACCGGGGAGCTGTTTTTT
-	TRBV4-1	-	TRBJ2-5	CASSPLEGETQYF	TGCGCCAGCAGCCCACTAGAGGGGGAGACCCAGTACTTC
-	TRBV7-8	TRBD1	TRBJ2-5	CASRVQGAETQYF	TGTGCCAGCAGAGTACAGGGGGCAGAGACCCAGTACTTC
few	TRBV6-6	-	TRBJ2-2	CASSLRDTMRAGELFF	TGTGCCAGCAGTCTACGGGACACCATGAGGGCCGGGGAGCTGTTTTTT
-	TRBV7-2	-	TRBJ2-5	CASSLYQQETQYF	TGTGCCAGCAGCTTATACCAGCAAGAGACCCAGTACTTC
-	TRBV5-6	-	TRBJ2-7	CASSLGRRVESHEQYF	TGTGCCAGCAGCTTGGGGAGGAGGGTTGAGTCCCACGAGCAGTACTTC
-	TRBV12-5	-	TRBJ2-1	CASGFSWAAYNEQFF	TGTGCTAGTGGTTTTAGCTGGGCGGCCTACAATGAGCAGTTCTTC
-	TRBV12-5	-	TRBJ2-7	CASGLTRNQRAYEQYF	TGTGCTAGTGGTTTGACTAGGAACCAAAGAGCCTACGAGCAGTACTTC
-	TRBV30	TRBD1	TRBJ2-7	CAWSVGHGTGVPEQYF	TGTGCCTGGAGTGTAGGTCACGGGACAGGGGTTCCCGAGCAGTACTTC
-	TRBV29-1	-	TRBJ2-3	CSAHLEGRFGTQYF	TGCAGCGCTCACCTGGAGGGACGATTCGGTACGCAGTATTTT
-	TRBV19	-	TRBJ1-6	CASSIKGRSPLHF	TGTGCCAGTAGTATCAAGGGCAGGTCACCCCTCCACTTT
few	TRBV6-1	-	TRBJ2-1	CASSALTDYNEQFF	TGTGCCAGCAGCGCCCTGACAGACTACAATGAGCAGTTCTTC
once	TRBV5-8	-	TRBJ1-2	CASSWKSQGGPNYGYTF	TGTGCCAGCAGCTGGAAGAGTCAAGGGGGTCCTAACTATGGCTACACCTTC
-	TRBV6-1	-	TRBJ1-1	CASSRQMQNTEAFF	TGTGCCAGCAGTCGACAGATGCAGAACACTGAAGCTTTCTTT
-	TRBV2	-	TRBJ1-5	CASRADLGNQPQHF	TGTGCCAGCAGGGCGGACCTGGGCAATCAGCCCCAGCATTTT